These T cell receptor beta chains were read from a single sample in a study of blood T cell repertoires in COVID-19. The assay was immunoSEQ multiplex PCR, and TCRdb's table has in-frame clones only and misses some. The table has 200,000 to 250,000 clones, approximately 81% seen once. Sequences were obtained from peripheral blood. These TCRs come from a man aged 45-65 years who had recovered from COVID-19. Each CDR3 is given with its conserved first and last residue. D genes are given only for firm matches. Clone size is not always given. Where it is, it says once, few, many or a class for expanded clones.

d_gene	v_gene	abundance	j_gene	CDR3nt	CDR3aa
TRBD2	TRBV18	.	TRBJ2-5	TGTGCCAGCTCACGGCGTGGGTTGGAACGGACACTAGCGAATCAAGAGACCCAGTACTTC	CASSRRGLERTLANQETQYF
TRBD2	TRBV6-4	.	TRBJ2-1	TGTGCCAGCAGTAGACTAGCGGGGACATACAATGAGCAGTTCTTC	CASSRLAGTYNEQFF
TRBD1	TRBV18	.	TRBJ1-1	TGTGCCAGCTCACCGAACGACAGGGGGGAAGCTTTCTTT	CASSPNDRGEAFF
.	TRBV3-1/TRBV3-2	.	TRBJ2-1	TGTGCCAGCAGCCAAGTGCAGGATGAGCAGTTCTTC	CASSQVQDEQFF
.	TRBV29-1	.	TRBJ1-1	TGCAGCGTTGCTAGGGGATCGAACACTGAAGCTTTCTTT	CSVARGSNTEAFF
.	TRBV19	.	TRBJ2-1	TGTGCCAGTAGTATAGGGAATTGGCAGGGAAATGAGCAGTTCTTC	CASSIGNWQGNEQFF
.	TRBV28	.	TRBJ2-7	TGTGCCAGCAAACAGGGGACTTCCTACGAGCAGTACTTC	CASKQGTSYEQYF
.	TRBV2	.	TRBJ1-6	TGTGCCAGCAGTGAAACATCTGGTTGGAATTCACCCCTCCACTTT	CASSETSGWNSPLHF
TRBD2	TRBV4-1	.	TRBJ2-3	TGCGCCAGCAGCCAACTAGCGGAGCCCACAGATACGCAGTATTTT	CASSQLAEPTDTQYF
TRBD2	TRBV7-2	once	TRBJ2-1	TGTGCCAGCAGCTTAGCAAGGACTAGCGGTCCTTACAATGAGCAGTTCTTC	CASSLARTSGPYNEQFF
.	TRBV2	once	TRBJ2-1	TGTGCCAGCAGTTTAGGGGGATTAAGTGATGAGCAGTTCTTC	CASSLGGLSDEQFF
.	TRBV5-6	.	TRBJ2-1	TGTGCCAGCAGCTTGTGGGACGGGGGTCACTACAATGAGCAGTTCTTC	CASSLWDGGHYNEQFF
.	TRBV7-9	.	TRBJ1-4	TGTGCCAGCAGCTTAGGGAGCCTAACTAATGAAAAACTGTTTTTT	CASSLGSLTNEKLFF
.	TRBV6-5	.	TRBJ1-1	TGTGCCAGCAGTTCACCAGGGCTGAACACTGAAGCTTTCTTT	CASSSPGLNTEAFF
.	TRBV13	.	TRBJ2-7	TGTGCCAGCAGCTCCCAGAGGAGCTCCTACGAGCAGTACTTC	CASSSQRSSYEQYF
TRBD1	TRBV6-5	.	TRBJ2-7	TGTGCCAGCAGTTTGGAGGGACAGGTAGCCTACGAGCAGTACTTC	CASSLEGQVAYEQYF
.	TRBV28	.	TRBJ1-3	TGTGCCAGCAGATCGGGACATAGTGGAAACACCATATATTTT	CASRSGHSGNTIYF
.	TRBV27	.	TRBJ2-7	TGTGCCAGCAGTTGGAGTGGAGGGGGAGGGTACGAGCAGTACTTC	CASSWSGGGGYEQYF
TRBD1	TRBV28	.	TRBJ2-3	TGTGCCAGCAGTTCACAGGGGGCTGGCACAGATACGCAGTATTTT	CASSSQGAGTDTQYF
TRBD1	TRBV9	few	TRBJ1-2	TGTGCCAGCAGCGGACAGGGAAAGGACTATGGCTACACCTTC	CASSGQGKDYGYTF
.	TRBV7-2	.	TRBJ1-6	TGTGCCAGCAGCTTGGGGAGTACCACCTATAATTCACCCCTCCACTTT	CASSLGSTTYNSPLHF
.	TRBV4-1	.	TRBJ1-3	TGCGCCAGCAGCCGCCCTGGAGGTATCTCTGGAAACACCATATATTTT	CASSRPGGISGNTIYF
TRBD2	TRBV7-2	once	TRBJ2-1	TGTGCCAGCAGCCCCTATTTTACTAGCGGGAGTAATGAGCAGTTCTTC	CASSPYFTSGSNEQFF
TRBD1	TRBV28	.	TRBJ1-5	TGTGCCAGCAGTTTAAGACAGGGTGTTCAGCCCCAGCATTTT	CASSLRQGVQPQHF
.	TRBV2	.	TRBJ2-1	TGTGCCAGCAGTGAAGGGACTCGGGGCTACAATGAGCAGTTCTTC	CASSEGTRGYNEQFF
TRBD1	TRBV27	.	TRBJ2-1	TGTGCCAGCAGTTTTACCTGGACAGGGGTTAGGAATGAGCAGTTCTTC	CASSFTWTGVRNEQFF
TRBD1	TRBV5-4	.	TRBJ1-1	TGTGCCAGCAGCTTAAGCGGGACAGGGAACACTGAAGCTTTCTTT	CASSLSGTGNTEAFF
.	TRBV28	once	TRBJ2-7	TGTGCCAGCAGTTTATTCCCGGGGGGCCGTGACGAGCAGTACTTC	CASSLFPGGRDEQYF
.	TRBV14	.	TRBJ2-3	TGTGCCAGCAGCCAAGTAGGGGGTAGCACAGATACGCAGTATTTT	CASSQVGGSTDTQYF
TRBD1	TRBV6-2/TRBV6-3	.	TRBJ1-5	TGTGCCAGCAGCGCGACTTTGGGACAGTTCAATCAGCCCCAGCATTTT	CASSATLGQFNQPQHF
TRBD1	TRBV28	.	TRBJ2-6	TGTGCCAGCAGTCAACAGGGGTCCGGGGCCAACGTCCTGACTTTC	CASSQQGSGANVLTF
.	TRBV19	.	TRBJ1-2	TGTGCCAGTAGTGGGGGCAAGGACTATGGCTACACCTTC	CASSGGKDYGYTF
.	TRBV21-1	.	TRBJ2-7	TGTGCCAGCACCCGTCGCCTAGCGGGTTACTCCTACGAGCAGTACTTC	CASTRRLAGYSYEQYF
.	TRBV10-3	.	TRBJ1-2	TGTGCCATCAGTCCTGGTCCGGAGGGCTACACCTTC	CAISPGPEGYTF
TRBD1	TRBV7-9	.	TRBJ1-2	TGTGCCAGCAGCTTAGGCGCTGGGACAGTCTATGGCTACACCTTC	CASSLGAGTVYGYTF
.	TRBV28	few	TRBJ1-5	TGTGCCAGCAGTTCCCTGTTATCGTCGTCCAGCAATCAGCCCCAGCATTTT	CASSSLLSSSSNQPQHF